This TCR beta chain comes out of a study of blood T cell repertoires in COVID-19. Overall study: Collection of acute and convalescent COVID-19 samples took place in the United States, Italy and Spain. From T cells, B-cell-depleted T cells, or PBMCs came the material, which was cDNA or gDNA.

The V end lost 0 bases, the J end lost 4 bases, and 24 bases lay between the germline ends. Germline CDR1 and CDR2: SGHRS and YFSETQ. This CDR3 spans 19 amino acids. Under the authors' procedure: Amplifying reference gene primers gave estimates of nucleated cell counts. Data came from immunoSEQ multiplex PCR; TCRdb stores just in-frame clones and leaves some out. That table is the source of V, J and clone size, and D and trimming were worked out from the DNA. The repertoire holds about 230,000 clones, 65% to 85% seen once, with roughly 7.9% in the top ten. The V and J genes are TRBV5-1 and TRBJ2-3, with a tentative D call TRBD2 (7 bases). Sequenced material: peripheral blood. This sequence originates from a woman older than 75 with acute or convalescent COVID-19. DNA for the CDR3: TGCGCCAGCAGCTTGGCCCCGCTAGGGGGAGGGCACTTCTCAGATACGCAGTATTTT. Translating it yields CASSLAPLGGGHFSDTQYF. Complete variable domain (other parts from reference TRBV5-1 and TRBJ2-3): KAGVTQTPRYLIKTRGQQVTLSCSPISGHRSVSWYQQTPGQGLQFLFEYFSETQRNKGNFPGRFSGRQFSNSRSEMNVSTLELGDSALYLCASSLAPLGGGHFSDTQYFGPGTRLTVL.